Listed here are 26 T cell receptor beta chains from one sample, sequenced in a study of CD8 T cells in ankylosing spondylitis. Findings and limits, study-wide: What seemed typical of ankylosing spondylitis blood was a TCR beta motif built from about eight highly homologous variants.

Antigens of these TCRs are unknown. TCRdb used MiXCR to reprocess the 5' RACE reads, holding one entry per CDR3 protein. The sample lists over 450,000 distinct CDR3 sequences, over 9.5% occurring once. Source material: blood, either unsorted or a sorted T cell fraction (not recorded which). These receptors came from a male donor with ankylosing spondylitis.

There are a few counts of this clonotype. The chain couples TRBV6-2 or TRBV6-3 to TRBJ2-4; 9 bases map to TRBD2. The CDR3 spans 17 residues. J gave up 2 bases and V 0 bases, and 5 bases lay outside the gene matches. Germline CDR1 and CDR2: MNHEY and SVGEGT. Here the CDR3 reads CASSYSPAGGSKNIQYF. In DNA form, the CDR3 reads TGTGCCAGCAGTTACTCCCCAGCGGGAGGTTCCAAAAACATTCAGTACTTC.

This chain links TRBV6-2 or TRBV6-3 with TRBJ2-7; no clear D gene. This CDR3 is 13 amino acids long. Germline V lookup: CDR1 MNHEY, CDR2 SVGEGT. V lost 0 bases, J lost 6 bases, and 9 bases lay in between. The CDR3 DNA is TGTGCCAGCAGTTACTCGAGCCTTGGCGAGCAGTACGTC. It yields the protein CASSYSSLGEQYV.

This clonotype was observed a few times. The V and J genes are TRBV10-3 and TRBJ2-1, with a tentative D call TRBD2 (5 bases). The germline V gene encodes CDR1 ENHRY and CDR2 SYGVKD. V shed 0 bases and J shed 2 bases, with 11 bases lying between them. The CDR3 is 16 amino acids. The CDR3: CAISESAAGAYNEQFF. The DNA for the CDR3 is TGTGCCATCAGTGAGTCCGCGGCGGGTGCCTACAATGAGCAGTTCTTC.

This CDR3 reads CSATRLVLGDEQFF. The CDR3 DNA sequence: TGCAGTGCTACACGACTAGTGCTAGGTGATGAGCAGTTCTTC. V is TRBV20-1 and J is TRBJ2-1; TRBD2 might be the D (6 bases). Deletions cut 4 bases from V and 8 bases from J, with 18 bases between. The CDR3 runs 14 residues. The germline CDR1 and CDR2 sequences are DFQATT and SNEGSKA (reference sequence).

Ten or more counts support this clonotype. This rearrangement joins TRBV11-2 to TRBJ2-3; D is possibly TRBD2 (6 bases). CDR3 length: 15 amino acids. CDR1 is SGHAT and CDR2 is FQNNGV in the germline V gene. The V end was cut by 8 bases, the J end by 0 bases, with 15 bases between. CDR3 sequence (DNA): TGTGCCAGCGGCTCGACTAGAGTTAGCACAGATACGCAGTATTTT. Its protein is CASGSTRVSTDTQYF.

The CDR3 coding sequence is TGTGCCTGGAGTGTTGATACAGATACGCAGTATTTT. This sequence encodes CAWSVDTDTQYF. The rearrangement links TRBV30 to TRBJ2-3; D not resolved. The CDR3 runs to 12 residues. The germline V and J ends were trimmed by 0 bases and 3 bases, with 4 bases remaining between them. The germline V gene has CDR1 GTSNPN and CDR2 SVGIG (reference sequence).

This clonotype was observed a handful of times. The J gene is TRBJ2-7, the V gene TRBV27, with TRBD1 as a possible D gene (6 bases). The germline V and J ends were trimmed by 11 bases and 3 bases, with 14 bases remaining between them. Germline lookup yields CDR1 MNHEY and CDR2 SMNVEV (reference sequence). CDR3 length equals 12 residues. The CDR3 loop is CARSQQGYEQYV. In DNA, the CDR3 is TGTGCCCGGAGTCAACAGGGCTACGAGCAGTACGTC.

This clonotype showed up just a few times. The chain is built from TRBV7-9 and TRBJ2-7; no clear D gene. Per germline, CDR1 SEHNR and CDR2 FQNEAQ (reference sequence). V was pared by 5 bases and J by 7 bases, with 18 bases between. This CDR3 region has 14 residues. Written as DNA, the CDR3 is TGTGCCAGCAGCGTAGAAGGGTATCCCCGGGAGCAGTACTTC. It encodes CASSVEGYPREQYF.

The rearrangement uses TRBV20-1 and TRBJ1-6; D gene uncertain. Germline V CDR1 and CDR2: DFQATT, SNEGSKA (reference sequence). The CDR3 length is 11 residues. Deletions cut 3 bases from V and 8 bases from J, with 5 bases between. This CDR3 is CSASKHSPLHF. As DNA, the CDR3 is TGCAGTGCTAGTAAGCATTCACCCCTCCACTTT.

This clonotype was picked up a small number of times. The chain carries TRBV7-2 and TRBJ2-5; 8 bases map to TRBD1. V was clipped by 7 bases and J by 5 bases; unmatched bases: 6. Germline CDR1 is SGHTA and CDR2 is FQGNSA. The CDR3 is made up of 13 amino acids. Written as DNA, the CDR3 is TGTGCCAGCATCCCCCGGGACAGGGAGACCCAGTACTTC. It translates to CASIPRDRETQYF.

In this sample, this clonotype turned up many times. The chain links TRBV29-1 to TRBJ2-6; 10 bases align to TRBD1. There are 16 residues in the CDR3. V shed 6 bases and J 1 base; nucleotides not matched to a gene: 6. Germline V lookup: CDR1 SQVTM, CDR2 ANQGSEA. The CDR3: CSVRTGGVSGANVLTF. Written as DNA, the CDR3 is TGCAGCGTGCGGACAGGGGGAGTGTCTGGGGCCAACGTCCTGACTTTC.

The chain couples TRBV9 to TRBJ2-3, with D perhaps TRBD2 (5 bases). The CDR3 spans 14 residues. V was cut by 3 bases and J by 5 bases, with 13 bases left in between. Germline assignment: CDR1 SGDLS and CDR2 YYNGEE. The chain's CDR3 is CASSAGDSRDTQYF. As DNA, the CDR3 is TGTGCCAGCAGCGCCGGGGATTCCAGAGATACGCAGTATTTT.

The table lists this clonotype with many counts. This chain uses TRBV29-1 with TRBJ2-3; D unresolved. The CDR3 totals 14 residues. Trimming stripped 4 bases from V and 4 bases from J, with 15 bases between. Germline CDR1 and CDR2: SQVTM and ANQGSEA. The CDR3 spells CSVGARFLADTQYF. The CDR3 nucleotides are TGCAGCGTTGGGGCGAGGTTTCTGGCAGATACGCAGTATTTT.

V usage is TRBV7-9 and J usage is TRBJ2-7; D unresolved. Trimming pared 3 bases from V and 0 bases from J, leaving 6 bases between. The germline V gene encodes CDR1 SEHNR and CDR2 FQNEAQ (reference sequence). CDR3 size: 13 residues. This chain's CDR3 is CASSFQNSYEQYF. The CDR3 nucleotides are TGTGCCAGCAGCTTCCAGAACTCCTACGAGCAGTACTTC.

The gene calls are TRBV18 and TRBJ1-1; D is unclear. Germline assignment: CDR1 KGHSH and CDR2 LQKENI. Trimming removed 2 bases at V and 1 base at J, with 5 bases between. The CDR3 spans 13 residues. CDR3 region: CASSPIKNTEAFF. Written as DNA, the CDR3 is TGTGCCAGCTCACCAATCAAGAACACTGAAGCTTTCTTT.

This clonotype was found a few times. The V gene is TRBV15, the J gene TRBJ2-5; the D gene could be TRBD1 or TRBD2 (5 bases each). Germline CDR1 and CDR2: LNHNV and YYDKDF (reference sequence). Trimming removed 5 bases from V and 6 bases from J, with 13 bases in between. The length of the CDR3 is 13 residues. The CDR3 sequence is CATSLGRGKTQYF. The CDR3 region has the DNA TGTGCCACCAGCCTGGGCCGGGGCAAGACCCAGTACTTC. Together with reference TRBV15 and TRBJ2-5, the CDR3 gives the full variable domain: DAMVIQNPRYQVTQFGKPVTLSCSQTLNHNVMYWYQQKSSQAPKLLFHYYDKDFNNEADTPDNFQSRRPNTSFCFLDIRSPGLGDTAMYLCATSLGRGKTQYFGPGTRLLVL.

This clonotype has just a few counts. This rearrangement joins TRBV11-1 to TRBJ2-1, with D uncertain. V dropped 5 bases and J dropped 5 bases, with 10 bases sitting between them. From germline, CDR1 is SGHAT and CDR2 FQDESV (reference sequence). The CDR3 sequence is 13 residues long. CDR3 in amino acids: CASSQTANNEQFF. The CDR3 bases are TGTGCCAGCAGCCAGACCGCAAACAATGAGCAGTTCTTC.

This clonotype was detected only a few times. V gene TRBV6-2 or TRBV6-3 combines with J gene TRBJ2-7; D may match TRBD1 or TRBD2 (5 bases each). The CDR3 has 14 amino acids. Germline CDR1 and CDR2: MNHEY and SVGEGT. Trimming stripped 5 bases from V and 2 bases from J, with 13 bases between. The CDR3 sequence: CASSRRDGTYEQYV. In nucleotides, the CDR3 is TGTGCCAGCAGTCGACGGGACGGAACCTACGAGCAGTACGTC.

This clonotype was counted ten times or more. The V gene is TRBV5-1, the J gene TRBJ1-2; a possible D gene is TRBD1 (5 bases). CDR3 length: 15 amino acids. CDR1 is SGHRS and CDR2 is YFSETQ in the germline V gene. V lost 0 bases and J 1 base, leaving 10 bases between the germline ends. The CDR3 region is CASSLASGLNYGYTF. The CDR3 DNA reads TGCGCCAGCAGCTTGGCCTCGGGACTTAACTATGGCTACACCTTC.

This clonotype has only a few counts. The CDR3: CASSYTSGSLYFPLNNEQFF. CDR3 DNA: TGTGCCAGCAGTTATACTAGCGGGAGCCTTTACTTCCCTCTTAACAATGAGCAGTTCTTC. The V gene is TRBV7-6, the J gene TRBJ2-1; 11 bases fit TRBD2. Unmatched junction bases numbered 21, after V lost 6 bases and J lost 5 bases. Germline loops: CDR1 SGHVS, CDR2 FNYEAQ. The CDR3 totals 20 residues.

There are a few counts of this clonotype. This chain uses TRBV10-2 with TRBJ2-5; 10 positions match TRBD2. The V gene's germline CDR1 is WSHSY and CDR2 SAAADI. CDR3 length: 14 residues. V lost 4 bases to trimming and J lost 4 bases; unmatched junction nucleotides: 3. The CDR3 DNA reads as TGCGCCAGCAGTGCCCTAGCGGGAGCAGAGACCCAGTACTTC. Translating gives CASSALAGAETQYF.

The CDR3: CASSYSSTSVNQPQHF. The CDR3 bases are TGTGCCAGCAGTTACTCGAGCACCTCGGTTAATCAGCCCCAGCATTTT. V usage is TRBV6-5 and J usage is TRBJ1-5; D is unresolved. The CDR3 contains 16 residues. The germline gives CDR1 MNHEY, CDR2 SVGAGI. V gave up 0 bases and J gave up 4 bases, with 13 bases separating them.

The rearrangement links TRBV10-3 to TRBJ2-1; 8 bases match TRBD2. Germline assignment: CDR1 ENHRY and CDR2 SYGVKD. After removal of 11 bases from V and 10 bases from J, the junction contained 19 bases not matched to a gene. The CDR3 totals 15 residues. CDR3 DNA: TGTGCCTCCTCTCCCGGACTAGCATCCCAATACGAGCAGTTCTTC. Translated, it gives CASSPGLASQYEQFF.

In DNA, the CDR3 is TGTGCCTGGAGTGACTCGAGGGCGGGCAATCAGCCCCAGCATTTT. It codes for CAWSDSRAGNQPQHF. The J gene is TRBJ1-5, the V gene TRBV30; D not certain. CDR1 is GTSNPN and CDR2 is SVGIG in the germline V gene (reference sequence). Trimming removed 1 base from V and 2 bases from J, with 12 bases in between. This CDR3 comprises 15 residues. The full variable domain, in which reference TRBV30 and TRBJ1-5 provide the parts outside the CDR3, is SQTIHQWPATLVQPVGSPLSLECTVEGTSNPNLYWYRQAAGRGLQLLFYSVGIGQISSEVPQNLSASRPQDRQFILSSKKLLLSDSGFYLCAWSDSRAGNQPQHFGDGTRLSIL.

The chain links TRBV20-1 to TRBJ2-3; D is unclear. This CDR3 has 17 amino acids. Trimming took 2 bases from V and 2 from J, leaving 20 bases between them. The germline V gene encodes CDR1 DFQATT and CDR2 SNEGSKA (reference sequence). The CDR3 DNA reads as TGCAGTGCTAGAATCCAAGGCATCCTTTTGGTCACAGATACGCAGTATTTT. Residues: CSARIQGILLVTDTQYF.

This chain uses TRBV9 with TRBJ1-6; 7 positions match TRBD1. The germline V gene has CDR1 SGDLS and CDR2 YYNGEE. The CDR3 length is 16 residues. Trimming cost V 0 bases and J 7 bases; bases outside gene matches: 7. The DNA of the CDR3 is TGTGCCAGCAGCGTAGCTACGACAGGGTACAATTCACCCCTCCACTTT. This sequence encodes CASSVATTGYNSPLHF.